This T cell receptor (beta chain) is drawn from a study of quantifying T cell responses using KT2 cells. Across the study: Reverse transcription used primers in the TCR alpha and beta constant regions. Broader study findings: Input KT2 cell number predicted KT2 alpha and beta sequence counts linearly over several orders of magnitude.

This clonotype was counted many times. Antigen unknown. The cDNA 3' end received a ligated oligonucleotide with a UMI. The first PCR ran approximately 4 cycles with an equimolar RC1.1 and RC1.2 beta primer mix. TCRdb re-called the UMI-ligation and nested PCR reads with MiXCR, one entry per CDR3 protein. The table has about 30,000 distinct CDR3 sequences, more than 7% seen once. Unfractionated PBMC were spiked with known numbers of KT2 clone cells. Sequencing was performed on PBMCs spiked with cells of the T cell clone KT2. The origin of this receptor is a human donor.

The CDR3 is CSARRAHSYEQYF. The CDR3 nucleotides are TGCAGTGCCCGACGCGCACACTCCTACGAGCAGTACTTC. The chain recombines TRBV20-1 with TRBJ2-7, with D hard to call. The germline V gene encodes CDR1 DFQATT and CDR2 SNEGSKA (reference sequence). Trimming removed 6 bases from V and 0 bases from J, with 12 bases in between. The CDR3 totals 13 residues.